A selection of T cell receptor beta chains follows, all from one sample in a study of cytomegalovirus exposure and HLA in healthy donors. Here immunoSEQ multiplex PCR was the method, and the copy in TCRdb shows in-frame clones only, minus some. This sample has some 160,000 clones, with approximately 90% found just once. Sequenced sample: PBMCs. All receptors derive from a man between 18 and 35 years old in good health and CMV-seronegative. The CDR3 runs from the conserved cysteine through the conserved F or W. Each record gives: V gene, clone size, CDR3 protein. Size values are once, few and many counts, or a class for expanded clones, and some rows have none.

v_call: TRBV7-9
clone_size: .
cdr3_aa: CASSAGGGLNTEAFF

v_call: TRBV5-6
clone_size: .
cdr3_aa: CASSPGTGVSEQYF

v_call: TRBV5-1
clone_size: .
cdr3_aa: CASSHLDIPNTGELFF

v_call: TRBV6-1
clone_size: .
cdr3_aa: CASSEAGAVGQPQHF

v_call: TRBV27
clone_size: .
cdr3_aa: CASSPGTGVGGYTF

v_call: TRBV7-8
clone_size: .
cdr3_aa: CASSLARDLEKLFF

v_call: TRBV21-1
clone_size: .
cdr3_aa: CARAPTANYGYTF

v_call: TRBV28
clone_size: .
cdr3_aa: CASSPDPGGSQPQHF

v_call: TRBV27
clone_size: .
cdr3_aa: CASSFPTGTSGRNEQFF

v_call: TRBV19
clone_size: .
cdr3_aa: CASSRQGRGYGYTF

v_call: TRBV7-8
clone_size: .
cdr3_aa: CASSLDRDNEKLFF

v_call: TRBV18
clone_size: .
cdr3_aa: CASSPMGLAGGEAGELFF

v_call: TRBV4-1
clone_size: .
cdr3_aa: CASSAKIGQKETQYF

v_call: TRBV2
clone_size: .
cdr3_aa: CASSEAGRDEVF

v_call: TRBV5-4
clone_size: once
cdr3_aa: CASSLRHQETQYF

v_call: TRBV2
clone_size: .
cdr3_aa: CASREETVSYEQYF

v_call: TRBV29-1
clone_size: once
cdr3_aa: CSVEQGANQPQHF

v_call: TRBV19
clone_size: .
cdr3_aa: CASSIGYSGGQYGYTF

v_call: TRBV29-1
clone_size: .
cdr3_aa: CSVDSGGLETQYF

v_call: TRBV19
clone_size: .
cdr3_aa: CASSSSGAQETQYF

v_call: TRBV25-1
clone_size: .
cdr3_aa: CASSADYFSYNEQFF

v_call: TRBV9
clone_size: .
cdr3_aa: CASSSTLLNYGYTF

v_call: TRBV5-1
clone_size: .
cdr3_aa: CASSLDRETYNEQFF

v_call: TRBV11-3
clone_size: .
cdr3_aa: CASSFVREDGEQFF

v_call: TRBV30
clone_size: .
cdr3_aa: CAFQAFSGNTIYF

v_call: TRBV6-1
clone_size: .
cdr3_aa: CASNRIRQGLGGYTF

v_call: TRBV27
clone_size: .
cdr3_aa: CASSLGLYNEQFF

v_call: TRBV2
clone_size: .
cdr3_aa: CASSDIRGSSGNTIYF

v_call: TRBV6-6
clone_size: .
cdr3_aa: CASSPGGRTEGYTF

v_call: TRBV6-5
clone_size: .
cdr3_aa: CASSLGQVFTDTQYF

v_call: TRBV4-1
clone_size: .
cdr3_aa: CASSQDGGHTGELFF

v_call: TRBV7-8
clone_size: .
cdr3_aa: CASSFGASGALETQYF

v_call: TRBV10-2
clone_size: .
cdr3_aa: CAAGQASNQPQHF

v_call: TRBV29-1
clone_size: .
cdr3_aa: CSVDGQSNTEAFF

v_call: TRBV19
clone_size: .
cdr3_aa: CASSNSVAQGNQPQHF